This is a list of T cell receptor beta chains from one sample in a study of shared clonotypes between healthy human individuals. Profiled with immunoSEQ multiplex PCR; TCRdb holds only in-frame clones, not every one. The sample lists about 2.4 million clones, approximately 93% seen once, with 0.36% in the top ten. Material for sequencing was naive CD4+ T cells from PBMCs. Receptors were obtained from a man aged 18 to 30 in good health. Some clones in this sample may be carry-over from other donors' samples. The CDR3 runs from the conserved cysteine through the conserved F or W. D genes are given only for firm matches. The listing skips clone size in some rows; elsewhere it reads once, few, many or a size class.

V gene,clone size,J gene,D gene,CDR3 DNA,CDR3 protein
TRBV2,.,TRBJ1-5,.,TGTGCCAGCGGAGGAGGTCAGCCCCAGCATTTT,CASGGGQPQHF
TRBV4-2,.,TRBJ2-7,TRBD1,TGTGCCAGCAGCCTGGACAGGGCCTACGAGCAGTACTTC,CASSLDRAYEQYF
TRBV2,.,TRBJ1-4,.,TGTGCCAGCAGTGGACAGACAACTAATGAAAAACTGTTTTTT,CASSGQTTNEKLFF
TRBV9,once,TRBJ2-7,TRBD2,TGTGCCAGCAGCCCTCCACCGGGGCTAGCGGGGTCCTACGAGCAGTACTTC,CASSPPPGLAGSYEQYF
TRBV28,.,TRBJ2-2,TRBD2,TGTGCCAGCAGCTCCGGGGGGAGGATCACCGGGGAGCTGTTTTTT,CASSSGGRITGELFF
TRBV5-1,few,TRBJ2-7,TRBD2,TGCGCCAGCAGCTGGGGACTAGCGGAGTCCTACGAGCAGTACTTC,CASSWGLAESYEQYF
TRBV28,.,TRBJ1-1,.,TGTGCCAGCAGTTTCCTCGGGGGAAACACTGAAGCTTTCTTT,CASSFLGGNTEAFF
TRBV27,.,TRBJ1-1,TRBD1,TGTGCCACAGGCCGACAGGGCCCCAACACTGAAGCTTTCTTT,CATGRQGPNTEAFF
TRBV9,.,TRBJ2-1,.,TGTGCCAGCAGCGCTAGGACCTCCAACTCCTACAATGAGCAGTTCTTC,CASSARTSNSYNEQFF
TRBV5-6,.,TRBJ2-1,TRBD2,TGTGCCAGCTTGGCTAGCGGGAGATTTGGTGAGCAGTTCTTC,CASLASGRFGEQFF
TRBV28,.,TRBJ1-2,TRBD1,TGTGCCAGCAGTTACGTACAGGGGGACTATGGCTACACCTTC,CASSYVQGDYGYTF